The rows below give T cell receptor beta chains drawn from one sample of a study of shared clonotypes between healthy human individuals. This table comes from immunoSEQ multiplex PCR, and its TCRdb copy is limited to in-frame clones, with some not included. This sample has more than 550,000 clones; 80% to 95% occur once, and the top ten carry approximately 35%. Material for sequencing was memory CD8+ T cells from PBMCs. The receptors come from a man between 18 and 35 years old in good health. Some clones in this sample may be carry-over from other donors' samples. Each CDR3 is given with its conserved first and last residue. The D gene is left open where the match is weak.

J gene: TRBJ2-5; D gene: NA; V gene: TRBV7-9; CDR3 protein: CASSVPIVGTVGETQYF
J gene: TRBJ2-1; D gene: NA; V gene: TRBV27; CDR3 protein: CASSSSGTRVENEQFF
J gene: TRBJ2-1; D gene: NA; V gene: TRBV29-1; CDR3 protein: CSAGVPLGEQFF
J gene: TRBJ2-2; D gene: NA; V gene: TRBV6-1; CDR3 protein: CASSISGDTGELFF
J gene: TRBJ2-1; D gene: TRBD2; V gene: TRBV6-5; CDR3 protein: CASSPGLAGPQFF
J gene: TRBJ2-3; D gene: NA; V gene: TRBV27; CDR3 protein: CASRRGGETQYF
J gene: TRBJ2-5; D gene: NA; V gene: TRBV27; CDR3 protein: CASSYPGSATQYF
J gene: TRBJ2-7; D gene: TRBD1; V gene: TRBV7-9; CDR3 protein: CASSAPGQSYEQYF
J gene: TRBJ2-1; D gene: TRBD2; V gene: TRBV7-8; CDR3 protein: CASSLGSGNPYNEQFF
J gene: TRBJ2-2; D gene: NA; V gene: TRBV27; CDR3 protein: CASSFLYTSLNTGELFF
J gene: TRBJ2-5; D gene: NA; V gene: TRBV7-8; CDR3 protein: CASSPPGKETQYF
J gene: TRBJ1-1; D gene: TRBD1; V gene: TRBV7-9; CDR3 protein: CASSPRTGGYGTEAFF
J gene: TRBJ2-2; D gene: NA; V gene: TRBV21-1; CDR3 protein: CASSTSGYMTGELFF
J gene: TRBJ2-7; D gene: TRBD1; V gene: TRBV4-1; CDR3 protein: CASSQVTGGDLLEQYF
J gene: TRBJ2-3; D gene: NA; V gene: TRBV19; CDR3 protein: CASFSGRTDTQYF
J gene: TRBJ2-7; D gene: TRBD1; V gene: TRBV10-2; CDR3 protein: CASSVPGQGEQYF
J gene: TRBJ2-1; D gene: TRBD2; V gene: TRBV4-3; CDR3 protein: CASSQARLAEFNEQFF
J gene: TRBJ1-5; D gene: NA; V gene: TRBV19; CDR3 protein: CASSMWESNQPQHF
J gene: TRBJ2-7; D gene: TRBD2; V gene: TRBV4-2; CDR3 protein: CASSQDETSAYEQYF
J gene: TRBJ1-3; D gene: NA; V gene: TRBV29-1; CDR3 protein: CSVERRGHRNTIYF
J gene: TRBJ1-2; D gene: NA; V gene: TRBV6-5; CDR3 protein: CASSYEGPTGGYTF
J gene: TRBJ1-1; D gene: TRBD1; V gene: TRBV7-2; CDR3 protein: CASSLRAGQGGTEAFF
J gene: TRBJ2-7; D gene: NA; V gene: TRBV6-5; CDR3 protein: CASSYSLQGLNYEQYF
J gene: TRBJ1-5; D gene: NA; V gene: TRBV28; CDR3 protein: CASSHSYSNQPQHF
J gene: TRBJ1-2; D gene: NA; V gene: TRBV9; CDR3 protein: CASSPRKVTTTNYGYTF
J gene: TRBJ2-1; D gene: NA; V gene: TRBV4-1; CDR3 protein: CASSQVGTVYNEQFF
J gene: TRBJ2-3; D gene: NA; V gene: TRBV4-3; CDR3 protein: CASSQDDESTDTQYF
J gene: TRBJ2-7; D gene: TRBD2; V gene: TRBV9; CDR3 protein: CASSVAEGSSTSGRHYEQYF
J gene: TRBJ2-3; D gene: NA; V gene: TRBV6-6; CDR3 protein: CASSFGRAHTDTQYF
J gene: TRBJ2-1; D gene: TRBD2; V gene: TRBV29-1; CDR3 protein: CSATSSGLAVSSSYNEQFF
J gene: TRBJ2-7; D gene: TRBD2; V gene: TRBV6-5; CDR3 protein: CASSYTSGSYEQYF
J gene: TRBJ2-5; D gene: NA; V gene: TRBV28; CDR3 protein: CASSSPLQETQYF
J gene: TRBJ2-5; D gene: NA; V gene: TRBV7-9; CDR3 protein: CASSFIQAQETQYF
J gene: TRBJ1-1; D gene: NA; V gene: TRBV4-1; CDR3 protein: CASSLVDRNTEAFF
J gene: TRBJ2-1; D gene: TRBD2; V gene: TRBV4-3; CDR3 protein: CASSPRGEGYNEQFF
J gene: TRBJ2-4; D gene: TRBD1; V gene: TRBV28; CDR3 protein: CASSSLDRGLFHIQYF
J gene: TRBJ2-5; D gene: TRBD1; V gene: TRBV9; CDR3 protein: CASSDRDSQETQYF
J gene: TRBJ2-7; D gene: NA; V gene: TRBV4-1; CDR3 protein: CASSLEAATYEQYF
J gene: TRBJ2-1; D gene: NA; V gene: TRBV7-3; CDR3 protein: CASSLRQSSYNEQFF
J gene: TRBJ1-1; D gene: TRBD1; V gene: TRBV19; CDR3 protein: CVAPGTGTYTEAFF
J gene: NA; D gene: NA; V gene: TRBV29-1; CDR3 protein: CSVEDWADASYEQYF
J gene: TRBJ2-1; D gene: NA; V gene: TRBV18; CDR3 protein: CASSPDPWGDNEQFF
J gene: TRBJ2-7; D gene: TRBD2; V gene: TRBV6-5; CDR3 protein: CASMTSGTYEQYF
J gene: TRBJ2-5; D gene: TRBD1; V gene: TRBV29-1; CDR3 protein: CSVEVGQVWETQYF
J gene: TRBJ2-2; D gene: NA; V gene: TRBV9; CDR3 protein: CASSVDAGELFF
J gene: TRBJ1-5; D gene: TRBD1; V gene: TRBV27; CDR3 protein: CASSYTGGNQPQHF
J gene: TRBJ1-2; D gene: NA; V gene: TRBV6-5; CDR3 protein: CASSYSGETAGYTF
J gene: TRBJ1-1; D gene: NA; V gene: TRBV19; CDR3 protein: CASSIPGLTEAFF
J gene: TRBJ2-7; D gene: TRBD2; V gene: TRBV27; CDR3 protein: CASSWGTSAYEQYF
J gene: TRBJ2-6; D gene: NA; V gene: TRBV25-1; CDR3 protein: CASSLSGANVLTF
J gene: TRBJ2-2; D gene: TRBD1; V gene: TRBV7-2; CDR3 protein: CASRLRTGYTGELFF
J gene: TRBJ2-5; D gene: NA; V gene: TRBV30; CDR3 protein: CAWSASWETQYF
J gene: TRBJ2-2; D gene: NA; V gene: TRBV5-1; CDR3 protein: CASSLAGGTWTGELFF
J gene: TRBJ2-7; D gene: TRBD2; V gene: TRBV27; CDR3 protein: CASSPSSGIVPYEQYF
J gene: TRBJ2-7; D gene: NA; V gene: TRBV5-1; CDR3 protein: CASSFRGSDEQYF
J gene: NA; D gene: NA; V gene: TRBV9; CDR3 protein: CASSVGDSPYEQYF
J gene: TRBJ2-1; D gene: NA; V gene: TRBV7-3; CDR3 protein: CASSLNLEGMDDEQFF
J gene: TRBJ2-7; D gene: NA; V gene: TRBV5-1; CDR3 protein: CASSVTDEKIYEQYF